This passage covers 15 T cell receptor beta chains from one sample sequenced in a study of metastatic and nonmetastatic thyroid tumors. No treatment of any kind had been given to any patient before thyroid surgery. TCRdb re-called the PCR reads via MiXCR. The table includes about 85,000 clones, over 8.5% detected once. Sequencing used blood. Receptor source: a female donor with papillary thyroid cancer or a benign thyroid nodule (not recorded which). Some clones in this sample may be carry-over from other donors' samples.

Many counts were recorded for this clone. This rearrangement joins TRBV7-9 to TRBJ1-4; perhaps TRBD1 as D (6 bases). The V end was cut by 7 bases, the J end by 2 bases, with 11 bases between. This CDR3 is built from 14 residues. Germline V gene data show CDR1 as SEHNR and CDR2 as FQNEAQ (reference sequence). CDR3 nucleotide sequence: TGTGCCAGCATCGGGACACCCACTAATGAAAAACTGTTTTTT. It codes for CASIGTPTNEKLFF.

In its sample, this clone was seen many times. The chain's CDR3 is CASSLVGTSGTGELFF. CDR3 nucleotide sequence: TGTGCCAGCAGCTTGGTCGGGACTAGCGGCACCGGGGAGCTGTTTTTT. V gene TRBV5-6 combines with J gene TRBJ2-2, with 11 bases identical to TRBD2. Trimming removed 0 bases from V and 4 bases from J; junction bases left unmatched: 2. The CDR3 sequence is 16 residues long. The germline V gene has CDR1 SGHDT and CDR2 YYEEEE. Filled out from reference TRBV5-6 and TRBJ2-2, the complete variable domain reads DAGVTQSPTHLIKTRGQQVTLRCSPKSGHDTVSWYQQALGQGPQFIFQYYEEEERQRGNFPDRFSGHQFPNYSSELNVNALLLGDSALYLCASSLVGTSGTGELFFGEGSRLTVL.

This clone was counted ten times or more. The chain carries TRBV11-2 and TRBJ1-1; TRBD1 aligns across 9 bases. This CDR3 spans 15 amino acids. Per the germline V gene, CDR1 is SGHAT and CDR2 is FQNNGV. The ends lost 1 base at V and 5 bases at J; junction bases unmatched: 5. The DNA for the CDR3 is TGTGCCAGCAGCTTAGGCCGGGACAGGGTTACTGAAGCTTTCTTT. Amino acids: CASSLGRDRVTEAFF.

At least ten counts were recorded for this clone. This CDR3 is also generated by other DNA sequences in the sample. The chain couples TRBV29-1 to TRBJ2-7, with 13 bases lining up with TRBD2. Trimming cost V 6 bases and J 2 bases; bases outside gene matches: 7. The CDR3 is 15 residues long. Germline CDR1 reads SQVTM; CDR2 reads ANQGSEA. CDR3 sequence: CSVLGLAGDPYEQYF. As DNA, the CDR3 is TGCAGCGTCCTAGGACTAGCGGGGGATCCCTACGAGCAGTACTTC.

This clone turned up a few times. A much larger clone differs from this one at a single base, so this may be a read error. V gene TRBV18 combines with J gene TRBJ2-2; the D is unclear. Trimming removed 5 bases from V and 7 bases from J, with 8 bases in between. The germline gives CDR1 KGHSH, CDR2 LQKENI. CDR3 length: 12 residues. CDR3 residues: CASSSSIGELFF. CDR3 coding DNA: TGTGCCAGCTCATCTTCCATCGGGGAGCTGTTTTTT.

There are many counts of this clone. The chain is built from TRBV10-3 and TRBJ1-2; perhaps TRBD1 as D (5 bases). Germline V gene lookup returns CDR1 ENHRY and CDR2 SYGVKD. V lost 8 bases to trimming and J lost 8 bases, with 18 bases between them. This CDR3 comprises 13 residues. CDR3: CAIQSQGIGGYTF. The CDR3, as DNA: TGTGCCATCCAATCCCAGGGAATTGGCGGCTACACCTTC.

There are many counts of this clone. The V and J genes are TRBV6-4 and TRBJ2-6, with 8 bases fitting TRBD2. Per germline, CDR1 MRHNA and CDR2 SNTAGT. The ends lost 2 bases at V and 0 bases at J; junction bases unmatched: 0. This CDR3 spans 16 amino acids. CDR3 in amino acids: CASSDAGGSGANVLTF. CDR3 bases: TGTGCCAGCAGTGACGCGGGGGGCTCTGGGGCCAACGTCCTGACTTTC.

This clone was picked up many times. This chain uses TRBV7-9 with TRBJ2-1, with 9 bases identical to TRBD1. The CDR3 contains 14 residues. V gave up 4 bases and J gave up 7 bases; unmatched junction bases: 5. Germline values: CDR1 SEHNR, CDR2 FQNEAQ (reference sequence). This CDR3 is CASSYGTGMNEQFF. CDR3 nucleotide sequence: TGTGCCAGCAGCTACGGGACAGGGATGAATGAGCAGTTCTTC.

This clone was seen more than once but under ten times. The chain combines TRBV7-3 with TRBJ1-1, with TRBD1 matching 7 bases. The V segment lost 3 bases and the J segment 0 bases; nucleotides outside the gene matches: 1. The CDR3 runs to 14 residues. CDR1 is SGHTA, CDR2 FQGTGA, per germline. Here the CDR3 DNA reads TGTGCCAGCAGCTTGGGACAGATGAACACTGAAGCTTTCTTT. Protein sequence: CASSLGQMNTEAFF.

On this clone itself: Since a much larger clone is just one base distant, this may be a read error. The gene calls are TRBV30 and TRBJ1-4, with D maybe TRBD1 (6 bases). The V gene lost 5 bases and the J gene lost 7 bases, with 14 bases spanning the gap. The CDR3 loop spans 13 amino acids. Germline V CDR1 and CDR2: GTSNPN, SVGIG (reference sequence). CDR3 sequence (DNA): TGTGCCTGGGGGACAAGGTGCGGTGAAAAACTGTTTTTT. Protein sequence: CAWGTRCGEKLFF.

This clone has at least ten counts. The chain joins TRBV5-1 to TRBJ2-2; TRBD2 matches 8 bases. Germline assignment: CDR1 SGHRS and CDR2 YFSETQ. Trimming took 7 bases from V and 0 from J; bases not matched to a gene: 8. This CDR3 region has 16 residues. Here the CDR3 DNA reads TGCGCCAGCTCCCAGCGGGGGACTACGAACACCGGGGAGCTGTTTTTT. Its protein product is CASSQRGTTNTGELFF.

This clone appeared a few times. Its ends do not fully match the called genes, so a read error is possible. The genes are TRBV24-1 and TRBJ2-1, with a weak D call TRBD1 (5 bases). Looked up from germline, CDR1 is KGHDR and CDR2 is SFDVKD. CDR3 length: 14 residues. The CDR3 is CATALSGANNEQFF. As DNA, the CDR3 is TGCGCCACAGCCTTATCTGGGGCCAACAATGAGCAGTTCTTC.

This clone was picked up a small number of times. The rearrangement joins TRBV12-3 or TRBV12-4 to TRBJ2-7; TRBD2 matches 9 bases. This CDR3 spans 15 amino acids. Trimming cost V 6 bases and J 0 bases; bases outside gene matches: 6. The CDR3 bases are TGTGCCAGCAGCCTTAGCGGGGGCAGCTCCTACGAGCAGTACTTC. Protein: CASSLSGGSSYEQYF.

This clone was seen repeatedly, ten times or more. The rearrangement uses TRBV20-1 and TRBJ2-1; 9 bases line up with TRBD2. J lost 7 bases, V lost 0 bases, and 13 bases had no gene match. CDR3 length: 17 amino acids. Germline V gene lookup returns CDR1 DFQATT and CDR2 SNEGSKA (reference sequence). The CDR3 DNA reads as TGCAGTGCTAGAGATTCGAGTTTAGCGGGAGATACGAATGAGCAGTTCTTC. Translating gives CSARDSSLAGDTNEQFF.

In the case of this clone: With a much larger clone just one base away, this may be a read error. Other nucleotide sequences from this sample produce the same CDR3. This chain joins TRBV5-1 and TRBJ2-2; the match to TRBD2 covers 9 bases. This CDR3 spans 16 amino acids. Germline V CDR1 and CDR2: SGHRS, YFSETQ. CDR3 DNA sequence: TGCGCCAGCCGACCGGATGGACTAGCGCGCACCGGGGAGTTGTTTTTT. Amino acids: CASRPDGLARTGELFF.